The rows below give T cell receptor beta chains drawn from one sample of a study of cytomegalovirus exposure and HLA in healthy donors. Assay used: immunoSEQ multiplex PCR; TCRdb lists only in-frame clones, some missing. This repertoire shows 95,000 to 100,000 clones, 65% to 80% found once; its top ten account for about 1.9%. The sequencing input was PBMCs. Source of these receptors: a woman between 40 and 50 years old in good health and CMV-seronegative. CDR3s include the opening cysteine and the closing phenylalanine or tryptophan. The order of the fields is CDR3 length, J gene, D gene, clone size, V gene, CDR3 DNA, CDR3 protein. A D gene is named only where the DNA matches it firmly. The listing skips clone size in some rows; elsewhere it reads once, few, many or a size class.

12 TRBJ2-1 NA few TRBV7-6 TGTGCCAGCAGCGGCAGGGACAATGAGCAGTTCTTC CASSGRDNEQFF
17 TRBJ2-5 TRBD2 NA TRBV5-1 TGCGCCAGCAGCTTTATCCCTAGCGGGAGTTATGGAGAGACCCAGTACTTC CASSFIPSGSYGETQYF
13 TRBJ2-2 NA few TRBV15 TGTGCCACCAGCAGAGATCTGTCCGGGGAGCTGTTTTTT CATSRDLSGELFF
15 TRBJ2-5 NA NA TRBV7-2 TGTGCCAGCAGCTTAGCTGGGCGGGGTGGGGAGACCCAGTACTTC CASSLAGRGGETQYF
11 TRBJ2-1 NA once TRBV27 TGTGCCAGCAGTTTCCGCAGGGAGCAGTTCTTC CASSFRREQFF
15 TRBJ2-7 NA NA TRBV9 TGTGCCAGCAGCGTAGCGCCCGGGACAAAATTCGAGCAGTACTTC CASSVAPGTKFEQYF
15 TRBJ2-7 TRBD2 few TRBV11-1 TGTGCCAGCAGCGTGACTAGCGGTGCCCTTAGCGGGCAGTACTTC CASSVTSGALSGQYF
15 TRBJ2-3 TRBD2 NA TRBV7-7 TGTGCTAGCAGCTTAGGAGCGGGGGGCACAGATACGCAGTATTTT CASSLGAGGTDTQYF
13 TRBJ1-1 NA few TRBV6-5 TGTGCCAGCAGTTATGCGACAGGAACTGAAGCTTTCTTT CASSYATGTEAFF
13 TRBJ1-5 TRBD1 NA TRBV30 TGTGCCTGGAGGACAGGGGGGAATCAGCCCCAGCATTTT CAWRTGGNQPQHF
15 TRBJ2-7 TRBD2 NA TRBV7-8 TGTGCCAGCAGCTTAGATTTTAGCGGGGCCTACGAGCAGTACTTC CASSLDFSGAYEQYF
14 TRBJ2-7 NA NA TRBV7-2 TGTGCCAGCAGCCAACCATGGGGCAGGGTGAAGCAGTACTTC CASSQPWGRVKQYF
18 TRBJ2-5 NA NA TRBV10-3 TGTGCCATCAGTGAGTTCGACGGACCCCAGGGGTCCGGGGAGACCCAGTACTTC CAISEFDGPQGSGETQYF
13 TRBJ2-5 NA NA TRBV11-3 TGTGCCAGCAGCTTAGGGAGCCAAGAGACCCAGTACTTC CASSLGSQETQYF
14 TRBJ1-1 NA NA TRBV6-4 TGTGCCAGCAGTGCAGAGGGAGGAGGCACTGAAGCTTTCTTT CASSAEGGGTEAFF
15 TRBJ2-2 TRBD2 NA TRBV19 TGTGCCAGTATTGCTAGCGGGAGCATACCCGGGGAGCTGTTTTTT CASIASGSIPGELFF
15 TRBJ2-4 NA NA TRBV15 TGTGCCACCAGCAGAGAGGGCGGTCGGGGAAACATTCAGTACTTC CATSREGGRGNIQYF
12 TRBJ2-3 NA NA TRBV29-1 TGCAGCGTCCACAGACCCACAGATACGCAGTATTTT CSVHRPTDTQYF
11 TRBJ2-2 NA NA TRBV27 TGTGCCAGCAGGGCCACCGGGGAGCTGTTTTTT CASRATGELFF
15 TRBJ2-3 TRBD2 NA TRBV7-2 TGTGCCAGCAGGCTCGGGGGGGGGTCGGGAGATACGCAGTATTTT CASRLGGGSGDTQYF
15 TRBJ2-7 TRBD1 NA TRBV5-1 TGCGCCAGCAGCTTGGCCCGGGACAGGACCCACGAGCAGTACTTC CASSLARDRTHEQYF
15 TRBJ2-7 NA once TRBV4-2 TGTGCCAGCAGCCAGGCGGGACTGGACACCTACGAGCAGTACTTC CASSQAGLDTYEQYF
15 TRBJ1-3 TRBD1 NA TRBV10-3 TGTGCCATCAGTGAAAACAGGGGATCTGGAAACACCATATATTTT CAISENRGSGNTIYF
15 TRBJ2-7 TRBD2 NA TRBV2 TGTGCCAGCAGTTTGGGACTAGCGGGGGGCCACGAGCAGTACTTC CASSLGLAGGHEQYF
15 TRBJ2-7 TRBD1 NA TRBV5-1 TGCGCCAGCAGCTCCGGGACAGGGATAGTCTACGAGCAGTACTTC CASSSGTGIVYEQYF
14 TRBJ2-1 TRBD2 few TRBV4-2 TGTGCCAGCAGCCAAGATTTGGGGGGGGGTGAGCAGTTCTTC CASSQDLGGGEQFF
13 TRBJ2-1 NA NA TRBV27 TGTGCCAGCAGTTTGGGCAGGGATAATGAGCAGTTCTTC CASSLGRDNEQFF
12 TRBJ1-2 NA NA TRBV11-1 TGTGCCAGCAGCTTAGCCGGGTATTACTACACCTTC CASSLAGYYYTF
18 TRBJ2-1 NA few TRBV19 TGTGCCAGTAGCCCAGGGGTTCTCACTTCGAGATCCTACAATGAGCAGTTCTTC CASSPGVLTSRSYNEQFF
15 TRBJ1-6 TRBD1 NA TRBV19 TGTGCCAGTAGTATAGCACAGGGGAATAATTCACCCCTCCACTTT CASSIAQGNNSPLHF
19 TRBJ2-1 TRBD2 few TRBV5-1 TGCGCCAGCACTCAGGAAGGGACTAGCGGGAAAGAGGGATACAATGAGCAGTTCTTC CASTQEGTSGKEGYNEQFF
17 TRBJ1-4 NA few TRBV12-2 TGTGCAAGTCGCCATCCTCCGGACTGGTCGACTAATGAAAAACTGTTTTTT CASRHPPDWSTNEKLFF
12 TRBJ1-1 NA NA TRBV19 TGTGCCAGTACTTCGTGGAACACTGAAGCTTTCTTT CASTSWNTEAFF
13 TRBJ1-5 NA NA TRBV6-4 TGTGCCAGCAACCCACCTAAGTGCTTGCCCCAGCATTTT CASNPPKCLPQHF
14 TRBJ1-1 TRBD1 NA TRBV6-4 TGTGCCAGCAGTACAATTCAGGGGGCTTCTGAAGCTTTCTTT CASSTIQGASEAFF
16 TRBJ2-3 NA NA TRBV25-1 TGTGCCAGCAGTGGTTCGACAGGTCTTAGCACAGATACGCAGTATTTT CASSGSTGLSTDTQYF
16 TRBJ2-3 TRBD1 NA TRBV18 TGTGCCAGCTCACCATGGACAGGGGCCCACACAGATACGCAGTATTTT CASSPWTGAHTDTQYF
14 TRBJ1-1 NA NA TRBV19 TGTGCCAGTAGTATTCAGGGTGCGAACACTGAAGCTTTCTTT CASSIQGANTEAFF
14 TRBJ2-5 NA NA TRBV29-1 TGCAGCGTGCTGGTGAGCGGTTTACAAGAGACCCAGTACTTC CSVLVSGLQETQYF
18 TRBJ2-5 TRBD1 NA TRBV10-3 TGTGCCATCAGTGAGTCGGTCACCAGGGGGCGCGCCGACGAGACCCAGTACTTC CAISESVTRGRADETQYF
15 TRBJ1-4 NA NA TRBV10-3 TGCGCCATCAGTGAGCGGGATAGGCTAGGTGAAAAACTGTTTTTT CAISERDRLGEKLFF
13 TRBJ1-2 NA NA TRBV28 TGTGCCAGCAGTTCCCCAGGCGACTATGGCTACACCTTC CASSSPGDYGYTF
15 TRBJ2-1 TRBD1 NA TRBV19 TGTGCCAGTAGTATAGAGGGGACAGCTTCTAATGAGCAGTTCTTC CASSIEGTASNEQFF
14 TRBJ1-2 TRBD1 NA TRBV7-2 TGTGCCAGCAGCTCTAACAGGGGGCGGGGTGGCTACACCTTC CASSSNRGRGGYTF
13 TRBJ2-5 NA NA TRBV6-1 TGTGCCAGCAGGACTTCAGGGCAAGAGACCCAGTACTTC CASRTSGQETQYF
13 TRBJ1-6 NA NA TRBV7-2 TGTGCCAGCAGCTTTGGGCAGAATTCACCCCTCCACTTT CASSFGQNSPLHF
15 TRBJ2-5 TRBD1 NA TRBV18 TGTGCCAGCTCAAGTGACAGGGGGCGAACAGAGACCCAGTACTTC CASSSDRGRTETQYF
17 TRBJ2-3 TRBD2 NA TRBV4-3 TGCGCCAGCAGCCAAGATCCTAGCGGGGGGGCCCAAGATACGCAGTATTTT CASSQDPSGGAQDTQYF
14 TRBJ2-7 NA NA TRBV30 TGTGCCGCCGAGGAGGGCGGGCCTTCCTACGAGCAGTACTTC CAAEEGGPSYEQYF
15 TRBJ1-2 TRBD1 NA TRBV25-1 TGTGCCACAGCCGGGACAGGTGAACTTTACTATGGCTACACCTTC CATAGTGELYYGYTF